The rows below give T cell receptor beta chains drawn from one sample of a study of blood T cell repertoires in COVID-19. Profiling relied on immunoSEQ multiplex PCR, and the TCRdb table lists in-frame clones only, not all of them. The table shows approximately 200,000 clones, with around 84% occurring only once. Specimen: PBMCs or T cells enriched from blood (not recorded which). The receptors were gathered from a man in his forties or fifties who had recovered from COVID-19. Each CDR3 is given with its conserved first and last residue. D genes are given only for firm matches. A row's size may be missing; if present it is once, few, many or a size class.

TRBJ2-5	TRBV30	-	TRBD2	CAWSLGSGKIETQYF	TGTGCCTGGAGCCTTGGGAGCGGGAAAATCGAGACCCAGTACTTC
TRBJ1-6	TRBV5-4	-	TRBD1	CASSLGTGNSPLHF	TGTGCCAGCAGCTTGGGGACAGGGAATTCACCCCTCCACTTT
TRBJ2-1	TRBV5-8	-	TRBD2	CASSSGGSSYNEQFF	TGTGCCAGCAGCTCGGGGGGGAGCTCCTACAATGAGCAGTTCTTC
TRBJ2-1	TRBV3-1/TRBV3-2	-	-	CASSPLAGSINEQFF	TGTGCCAGCAGCCCGCTGGCGGGAAGCATCAATGAGCAGTTCTTC
TRBJ2-3	TRBV5-1	few	TRBD1	CASSLAGQGATDTQYF	TGCGCCAGCAGCTTAGCGGGACAGGGGGCGACAGATACGCAGTATTTT
TRBJ2-3	TRBV6-6	-	-	CASSSTETDTQYF	TGTGCCAGCAGTTCGACAGAAACAGATACGCAGTATTTT
TRBJ2-1	TRBV12-3/TRBV12-4	-	-	CASGEYPEQFF	TGTGCCAGCGGGGAGTACCCCGAGCAGTTCTTC
TRBJ2-1	TRBV30	-	-	CAWSVRRAHNEQFF	TGTGCCTGGAGTGTACGAAGAGCACACAATGAGCAGTTCTTC
TRBJ1-5	TRBV2	-	TRBD1	CASREYRGGQPQHF	TGTGCCAGCAGGGAATACAGGGGAGGACAGCCCCAGCATTTT
TRBJ1-1	TRBV6-5	-	-	CASKGGRVTEAFF	TGTGCCAGCAAGGGGGGGCGAGTCACTGAAGCTTTCTTT
TRBJ2-1	TRBV7-8	-	TRBD2	CASSPRRGAGGPGDEQFF	TGTGCCAGCAGCCCCCGCCGGGGGGCGGGAGGGCCTGGGGATGAGCAGTTCTTC
TRBJ1-1	TRBV11-3	-	-	CASSLEGGEWDFTEAFF	TGTGCCAGCAGCTTAGAGGGCGGGGAATGGGATTTTACTGAAGCTTTCTTT
TRBJ2-3	TRBV10-3	-	TRBD2	CAISTSGYTDTQYF	TGTGCCATCAGCACTAGCGGATACACAGATACGCAGTATTTT
TRBJ1-1	TRBV5-1	-	TRBD1	CASSLEGANTEAFF	TGCGCCAGCAGCTTAGAGGGGGCGAACACTGAAGCTTTCTTT
TRBJ2-5	TRBV18	-	TRBD1	CASSQGQGDGQETQYF	TGTGCCAGCTCACAGGGACAGGGAGACGGCCAAGAGACCCAGTACTTC
TRBJ2-2	TRBV4-1	-	TRBD2	CASSPRSGTSGSSGELFF	TGCGCCAGCAGCCCAAGAAGTGGGACTAGCGGGAGTTCCGGGGAGCTGTTTTTT
TRBJ2-7	TRBV6-5	-	TRBD2	CASRSGGYYEQYF	TGTGCCAGCCGTAGCGGGGGATACTACGAGCAGTACTTC
TRBJ1-5	TRBV3-1/TRBV3-2	-	TRBD1	CASSPGTVNQPQHF	TGTGCCAGCAGCCCCGGGACAGTCAATCAGCCCCAGCATTTT